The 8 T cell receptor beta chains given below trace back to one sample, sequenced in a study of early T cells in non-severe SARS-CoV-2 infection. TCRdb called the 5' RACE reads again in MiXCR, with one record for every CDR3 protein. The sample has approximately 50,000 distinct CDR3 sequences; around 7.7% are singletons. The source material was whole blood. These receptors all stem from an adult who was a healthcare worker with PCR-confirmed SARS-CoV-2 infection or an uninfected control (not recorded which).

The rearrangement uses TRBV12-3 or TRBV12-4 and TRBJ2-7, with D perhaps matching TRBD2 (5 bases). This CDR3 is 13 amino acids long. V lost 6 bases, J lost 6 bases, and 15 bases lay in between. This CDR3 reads CASSKRGLSEQYF. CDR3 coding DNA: TGTGCCAGCAGCAAGCGCGGACTGTCCGAGCAGTACTTC.

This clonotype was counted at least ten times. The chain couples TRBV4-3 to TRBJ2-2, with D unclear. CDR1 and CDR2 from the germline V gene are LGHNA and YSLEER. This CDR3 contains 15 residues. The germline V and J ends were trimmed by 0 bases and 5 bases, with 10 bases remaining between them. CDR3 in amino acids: CASSQDQSSTGELFF. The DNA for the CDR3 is TGCGCCAGCAGCCAAGATCAAAGCTCGACCGGGGAGCTGTTTTTT.

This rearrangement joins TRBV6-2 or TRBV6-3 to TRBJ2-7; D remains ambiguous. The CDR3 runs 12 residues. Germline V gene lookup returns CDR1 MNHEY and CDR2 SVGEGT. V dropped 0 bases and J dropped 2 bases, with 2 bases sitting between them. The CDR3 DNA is TGTGCCAGCAGTTACTCCCCCTACGAGCAGTACTTC. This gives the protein CASSYSPYEQYF.

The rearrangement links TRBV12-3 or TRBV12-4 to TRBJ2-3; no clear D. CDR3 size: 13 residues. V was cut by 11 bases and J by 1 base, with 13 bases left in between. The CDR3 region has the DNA TGTGCCTGCACCAGGACGGGCACAGATACGCAGTATTTT. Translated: CACTRTGTDTQYF.

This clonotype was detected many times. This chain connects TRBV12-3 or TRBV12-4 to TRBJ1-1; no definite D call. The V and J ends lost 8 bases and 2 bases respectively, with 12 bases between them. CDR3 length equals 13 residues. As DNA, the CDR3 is TGTGCCAGCGCAGCCAGACTCAACACTGAAGCTTTCTTT. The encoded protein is CASAARLNTEAFF.

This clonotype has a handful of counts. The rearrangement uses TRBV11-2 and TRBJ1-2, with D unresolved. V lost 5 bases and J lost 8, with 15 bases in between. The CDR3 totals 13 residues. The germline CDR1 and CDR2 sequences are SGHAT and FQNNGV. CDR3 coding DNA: TGTGCCAGCAGCCCCTTCGAGTGGCAGGGCTACACCTTC. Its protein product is CASSPFEWQGYTF.

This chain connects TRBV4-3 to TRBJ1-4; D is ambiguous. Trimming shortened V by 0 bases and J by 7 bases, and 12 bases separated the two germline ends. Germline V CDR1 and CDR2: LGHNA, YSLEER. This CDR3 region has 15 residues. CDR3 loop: CASSQDPRLPEKLFF. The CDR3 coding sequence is TGCGCCAGCAGCCAAGACCCCAGACTGCCTGAAAAACTGTTTTTT.

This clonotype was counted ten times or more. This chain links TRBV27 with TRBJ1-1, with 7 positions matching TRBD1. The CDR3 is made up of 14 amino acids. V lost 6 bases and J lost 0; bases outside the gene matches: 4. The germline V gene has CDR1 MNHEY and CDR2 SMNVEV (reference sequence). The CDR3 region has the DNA TGTGCCAGCAGACGGACAGGAGTGAACACTGAAGCTTTCTTT. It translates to CASRRTGVNTEAFF.